These 11 T cell receptor beta chains share one sample of origin, sequenced in a study of cytomegalovirus exposure and HLA in healthy donors. Use of 60 Vbeta and 13 Jbeta primers characterized the PCR. This table comes from immunoSEQ multiplex PCR, and its TCRdb copy is limited to in-frame clones, with some not included. The table lists some 150,000 clones, roughly 80% of them singletons, with roughly 2.9% in the top ten. Sequenced input: PBMCs. The receptors here all came from a woman in her thirties in good health and CMV-seronegative.

The rearrangement links TRBV7-9 to TRBJ2-1; D gene uncertain. The germline CDR1 and CDR2 sequences are SEHNR and FQNEAQ (reference sequence). The CDR3 totals 11 residues. V was clipped by 5 bases and J by 6 bases, with 5 bases between them. The CDR3 protein is CASSLLNEQFF. The CDR3 coding sequence is TGTGCCAGCAGCCTACTCAATGAGCAGTTCTTC.

This sequence joins TRBV9 and TRBJ1-6; TRBD1 aligns across 10 bases. The CDR3 runs 14 residues. The ends lost 2 bases at V and 8 bases at J; junction bases unmatched: 1. From germline, CDR1 is SGDLS and CDR2 YYNGEE. The DNA of the CDR3 is TGTGCCAGCAGCGTCGGGACAGGGGATTCACCCCTCCACTTT. This encodes CASSVGTGDSPLHF.

V gene TRBV30 combines with J gene TRBJ1-6, with 8 positions matching TRBD1. The CDR3 contains 13 residues. J gave up 7 bases and V 1 base, and 0 bases lay outside the gene matches. Germline V gene sequence: CDR1 GTSNPN, CDR2 SVGIG (reference sequence). The CDR3 sequence: CAWSGQGNSPLHF. Here the CDR3 DNA reads TGTGCCTGGAGTGGACAGGGGAATTCACCCCTCCACTTT.

V is TRBV5-6 and J is TRBJ2-3, with TRBD2 matching over 10 bases. Germline CDR1 reads SGHDT; CDR2 reads YYEEEE. J gave up 6 bases and V 1 base, and 2 bases lay outside the gene matches. The CDR3 runs to 14 residues. CDR3 amino acids: CASSLSGGADTQYF. The CDR3 DNA follows: TGTGCCAGCAGCTTGAGCGGGGGGGCCGATACGCAGTATTTT.

The CDR3 DNA sequence: TGTGCCGAACAACTAGCGGCCTACGAGCAGTACTTC. Its protein is CAEQLAAYEQYF. The chain has TRBV6-8 and TRBJ2-7; 8 bases line up with TRBD2. Trimming at V came to 11 bases and at J to 2 bases, leaving 5 bases not matched to a gene. Germline V lookup: CDR1 MNHGY, CDR2 SAAAGT. This CDR3 has 12 residues.

Of note for this clone: The junction shows a germline mismatch at one end, possibly a read error. This chain links TRBV7-9 with TRBJ1-6; D ambiguous. The CDR3 runs 14 residues. Germline-derived CDR1 and CDR2 are SEHNR and FQNEAQ (reference sequence). DNA for the CDR3: TGTTCCAGCAGCTTTGAGGGATATAATTCACCCCTCCACTTT. Amino acid sequence: CSSSFEGYNSPLHF.

The chain combines TRBV5-1 with TRBJ2-1, with 8 bases that match TRBD2. Trimming removed 4 bases from V and 3 bases from J; junction bases left unmatched: 9. Per germline, CDR1 SGHRS and CDR2 YFSETQ. CDR3 length: 16 amino acids. The chain's CDR3 is CASSPDSAGGYNEQFF. The CDR3 DNA sequence: TGCGCCAGCAGCCCCGACTCCGCGGGGGGCTACAATGAGCAGTTCTTC.

The chain joins TRBV6-5 to TRBJ1-1; no reliable D call. This CDR3 has 13 amino acids. Germline V gene lookup returns CDR1 MNHEY and CDR2 SVGAGI. V lost 5 bases and J lost 2, with 9 bases in between. The CDR3 region is CASSVQVNTEAFF. As DNA, the CDR3 is TGTGCCAGCAGTGTACAAGTTAACACTGAAGCTTTCTTT.

The CDR3 region is CASSRDSGRGYTF. For the CDR3, the DNA is TGCGCCAGCAGCAGGGACAGTGGGCGAGGCTACACCTTC. V usage is TRBV4-3 and J usage is TRBJ1-2; 7 bases match TRBD1. Trimming at V came to 5 bases and at J to 8 bases, leaving 8 bases not matched to a gene. Germline CDR1 LGHNA, CDR2 YSLEER. The CDR3 sequence is 13 residues long.

Concerning this clone itself: The sample carries other DNA sequences with the same CDR3. This sequence joins TRBV5-1 and TRBJ1-1, with a tentative D call TRBD1 (5 bases). V was shortened by 4 bases and J by 4 bases, with 11 bases between the two germline ends. The CDR3 covers 13 residues. CDR1 SGHRS and CDR2 YFSETQ come from the germline V gene. The CDR3 here is CASSLTGSTEAFF. CDR3 DNA: TGCGCCAGCAGCCTTACAGGATCCACTGAAGCTTTCTTT.

CDR3 protein: CASSRESQSYGYTF. CDR3 DNA: TGCGCCAGCAGCCGTGAATCGCAGTCCTATGGCTACACCTTC. The chain links TRBV5-1 to TRBJ1-2; no clear D. The ends were cut back, 4 bases at V and 4 bases at J, with 14 bases in the middle. This CDR3 contains 14 residues. Germline V CDR1 and CDR2: SGHRS, YFSETQ. The whole variable domain, filled in from reference TRBV5-1 and TRBJ1-2, reads KAGVTQTPRYLIKTRGQQVTLSCSPISGHRSVSWYQQTPGQGLQFLFEYFSETQRNKGNFPGRFSGRQFSNSRSEMNVSTLELGDSALYLCASSRESQSYGYTFGSGTRLTVV.